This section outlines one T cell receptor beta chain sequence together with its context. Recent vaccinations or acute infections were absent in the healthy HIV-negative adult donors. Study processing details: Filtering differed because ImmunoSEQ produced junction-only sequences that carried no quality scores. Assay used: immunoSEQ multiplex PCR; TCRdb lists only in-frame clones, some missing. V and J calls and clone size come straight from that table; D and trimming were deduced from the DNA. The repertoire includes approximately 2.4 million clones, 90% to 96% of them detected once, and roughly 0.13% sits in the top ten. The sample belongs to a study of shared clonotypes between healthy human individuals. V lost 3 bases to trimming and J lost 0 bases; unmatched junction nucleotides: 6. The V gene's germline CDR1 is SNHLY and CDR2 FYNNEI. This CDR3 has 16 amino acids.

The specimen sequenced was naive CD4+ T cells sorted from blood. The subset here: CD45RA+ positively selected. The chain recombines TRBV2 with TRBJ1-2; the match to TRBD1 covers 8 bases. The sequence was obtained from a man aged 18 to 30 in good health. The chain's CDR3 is CASSDVVQGANYGYTF. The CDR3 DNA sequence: TGTGCCAGCAGTGACGTCGTACAGGGGGCTAACTATGGCTACACCTTC.